The clone carrying this TCR beta chain was counted a few times. Its specificity is unknown. This CDR3 has 13 amino acids. Trimming left V 0 bases short and J 5 bases short, with 5 bases between. The germline gives CDR1 SGDLS, CDR2 YYNGEE. This specimen comes from a study of cytomegalovirus exposure and HLA in healthy donors. About the research overall: Membership in the Caucasian-associated ancestry cluster was found for around 81% of nearly 400 genotyped donors. General observations from the study: The study designated roughly 150 TCR beta chains cytomegalovirus-associated.

The PCR employed 60 Vbeta primers together with 13 Jbeta primers. Only in-frame clones appear in the TCRdb table, and some are missing; sequencing was by immunoSEQ multiplex PCR. The sample has nearly 200,000 clones, over 80% seen once. This sequence originates from a man aged 30-40 years in good health and CMV-seronegative. This rearrangement joins TRBV9 to TRBJ2-2; perhaps TRBD2 as D (5 bases). Sequencing was carried out using PBMCs. The DNA for the CDR3 is TGTGCCAGCAGCGTAGGCGGGACCGGGGAGCTGTTTTTT. It is translated as CASSVGGTGELFF.